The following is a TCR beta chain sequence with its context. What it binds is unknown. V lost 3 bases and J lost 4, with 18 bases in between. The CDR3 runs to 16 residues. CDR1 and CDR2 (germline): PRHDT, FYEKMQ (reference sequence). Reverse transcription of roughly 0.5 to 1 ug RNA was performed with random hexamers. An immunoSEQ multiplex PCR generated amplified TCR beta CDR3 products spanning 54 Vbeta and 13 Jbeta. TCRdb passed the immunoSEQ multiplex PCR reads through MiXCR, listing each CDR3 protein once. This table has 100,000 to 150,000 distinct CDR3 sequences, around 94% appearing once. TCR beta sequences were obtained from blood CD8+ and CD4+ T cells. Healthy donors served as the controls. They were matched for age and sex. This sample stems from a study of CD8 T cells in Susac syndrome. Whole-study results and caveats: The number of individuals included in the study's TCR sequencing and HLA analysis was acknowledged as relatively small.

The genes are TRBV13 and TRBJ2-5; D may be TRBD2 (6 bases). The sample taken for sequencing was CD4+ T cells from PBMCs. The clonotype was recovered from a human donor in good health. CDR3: CASSFPTSPSRETQYF. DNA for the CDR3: TGTGCCAGCAGCTTCCCTACTAGCCCAAGCAGAGAGACCCAGTACTTC.